This passage covers 30 T cell receptor beta chains from one sample sequenced in a study of blood T cell repertoires in COVID-19. Clones were read by immunoSEQ multiplex PCR, and TCRdb kept only the in-frame ones, dropping some. The data contain around 300,000 clones, roughly 89% of them singletons. The sample taken for sequencing was peripheral blood. These receptors came from a man aged 45-60 years with acute or convalescent COVID-19.

The chain employs TRBV3-1 (or the pseudogene TRBV3-2) and TRBJ1-1; D is perhaps TRBD1 (5 bases). This CDR3 region has 14 residues. The germline gives CDR1 LGHDT, CDR2 YNNKEL (reference sequence). Deletions cut 3 bases from V and 4 bases from J, with 12 bases between. CDR3 amino acids: CASSHLPGGTEAFF. The CDR3 DNA is TGTGCCAGCAGCCACCTCCCCGGGGGCACTGAAGCTTTCTTT.

The rearrangement links TRBV11-2 to TRBJ1-2, with 7 bases that match TRBD1. This CDR3 comprises 14 residues. Trimming at V came to 5 bases and at J to 8 bases, leaving 11 bases not matched to a gene. Germline lookup yields CDR1 SGHAT and CDR2 FQNNGV. The CDR3 region has the DNA TGTGCCAGCAGCCAGTCGACAGGGTCAGACGGCTACACCTTC. Translated: CASSQSTGSDGYTF.

The J gene is TRBJ2-1, the V gene TRBV3-1 (or the pseudogene TRBV3-2); 7 bases are shared with TRBD1. Trimming removed 4 bases from V and 0 bases from J; junction bases left unmatched: 6. This CDR3 region has 16 residues. Germline V gene lookup returns CDR1 LGHDT and CDR2 YNNKEL (reference sequence). The CDR3 DNA sequence: TGTGCCAGCAGCCCCATACAGGGGAGCTCCTACAATGAGCAGTTCTTC. This translates into CASSPIQGSSYNEQFF.

The chain employs TRBV3-1 (or the pseudogene TRBV3-2) and TRBJ2-5, with 8 bases lining up with TRBD1. Germline V gene data show CDR1 as LGHDT and CDR2 as YNNKEL (reference sequence). The CDR3 sequence is 15 residues long. V lost 3 bases, J lost 5 bases, and 8 bases stayed unmatched. CDR3: CASSQTGAQRETQYF. CDR3 nucleotide sequence: TGTGCCAGCAGCCAGACAGGGGCCCAGAGGGAGACCCAGTACTTC.

The gene calls are TRBV7-9 and TRBJ2-5; 7 bases are shared with TRBD1. J lost 4 bases, V lost 4 bases, and 9 bases had no gene match. This CDR3 contains 15 residues. Germline-derived CDR1 and CDR2 are SEHNR and FQNEAQ (reference sequence). The CDR3 here is CASSSVLSGGETQYF. CDR3 in DNA: TGTGCCAGCAGCTCTGTCCTATCAGGGGGAGAGACCCAGTACTTC.

In its sample, this clone was seen once. The J gene is TRBJ1-3, the V gene TRBV3-1 (or the pseudogene TRBV3-2); 7 bases match TRBD1. The CDR3 has 14 residues. Germline V gives CDR1 LGHDT, CDR2 YNNKEL (reference sequence). V gave up 2 bases and J gave up 7 bases; unmatched junction bases: 5. The CDR3 here is CASSQRTGDNTIYF. DNA for the CDR3: TGTGCCAGCAGCCAACGAACAGGGGACAACACCATATATTTT.

J is TRBJ2-3 and V is TRBV11-2; TRBD2 agrees at 11 bases. Germline V CDR1 and CDR2: SGHAT, FQNNGV. This CDR3 comprises 16 residues. V was clipped by 3 bases and J by 2 bases; unmatched bases: 4. The CDR3 spells CASSFGTSGPTDTQYF. The CDR3 nucleotides are TGTGCCAGCAGCTTCGGGACTAGCGGACCCACAGATACGCAGTATTTT.

The chain uses TRBV11-2 and TRBJ1-1; D possibly corresponds to TRBD1 (5 bases). The CDR3 consists of 14 residues. CDR1 SGHAT and CDR2 FQNNGV come from the germline V gene. Trimming shortened V by 5 bases and J by 7 bases, and 17 bases separated the two germline ends. Here the CDR3 DNA reads TGTGCCAGCAGCCCGGGTCGGTGGGGGGGTGAAGCTTTCTTT. This sequence encodes CASSPGRWGGEAFF. The entire variable domain, with the rest obtained from reference TRBV11-2 and TRBJ1-1, is as follows: EAGVAQSPRYKIIEKRQSVAFWCNPISGHATLYWYQQILGQGPKLLIQFQNNGVVDDSQLPKDRFSAERLKGVDSTLKIQPAKLEDSAVYLCASSPGRWGGEAFFGQGTRLTVV.

This rearrangement joins TRBV24-1 to TRBJ2-1; D remains unclear. This CDR3 has 14 residues. V dropped 3 bases and J dropped 3 bases, with 8 bases sitting between them. Per the germline V gene, CDR1 is KGHDR and CDR2 is SFDVKD. The CDR3 nucleotides are TGTGCCACCAGTGATACGTCGGGCTACAATGAGCAGTTCTTC. Protein: CATSDTSGYNEQFF.

V and J are TRBV6-1 and TRBJ1-6, with a weak D call TRBD1 (5 bases). V was trimmed by 3 bases and J by 8 bases, leaving 8 bases between them. The CDR3 extends over 13 amino acids. CDR1 and CDR2 (germline): MNHNS, SASEGT. The CDR3 DNA reads TGTGCCAGCAGTGAGTTGGGGCATTCACCCCTCCACTTT. It translates to CASSELGHSPLHF.

The CDR3, as DNA: TGTGCCAGTACCCCCGACAGGGCAGGTGAAGCTTTCTTT. Translated, it gives CASTPDRAGEAFF. V is TRBV19 and J is TRBJ1-1, with 7 bases lining up with TRBD1. The ends lost 7 bases at V and 7 bases at J; junction bases unmatched: 9. CDR3 length: 13 residues. The germline V gene has CDR1 LNHDA and CDR2 SQIVND (reference sequence).

This chain joins TRBV15 and TRBJ2-7, with 8 bases fitting TRBD2. Trimming took 8 bases from V and 3 from J; bases not matched to a gene: 9. Germline CDR1 LNHNV, CDR2 YYDKDF (reference sequence). The CDR3 is 14 amino acids. CDR3 sequence: CATAREGDGYEQYF. Here the CDR3 DNA reads TGTGCCACCGCACGGGAGGGAGATGGCTACGAGCAGTACTTC. Drawing the rest from reference TRBV15 and TRBJ2-7, the complete variable domain is DAMVIQNPRYQVTQFGKPVTLSCSQTLNHNVMYWYQQKSSQAPKLLFHYYDKDFNNEADTPDNFQSRRPNTSFCFLDIRSPGLGDTAMYLCATAREGDGYEQYFGPGTRLTVT.

The V and J genes are TRBV7-9 and TRBJ2-2, with D maybe TRBD1 (6 bases). Trimming pared 8 bases from V and 6 bases from J, leaving 7 bases between. Germline V CDR1 and CDR2: SEHNR, FQNEAQ (reference sequence). The length of the CDR3 is 11 residues. CDR3: CASQGSGELFF. DNA of the CDR3: TGTGCCAGCCAGGGGTCCGGGGAGCTGTTTTTT.

The rearrangement uses TRBV2 and TRBJ1-1; D remains ambiguous. Germline V gene lookup returns CDR1 SNHLY and CDR2 FYNNEI. This CDR3 is 14 amino acids long. V was cut by 5 bases and J by 0 bases, with 10 bases left in between. Written as DNA, the CDR3 is TGTGCCAGCAGTTCCTTCAGGTTGAACACTGAAGCTTTCTTT. Protein sequence: CASSSFRLNTEAFF. The entire variable domain, with the rest obtained from reference TRBV2 and TRBJ1-1, is as follows: EPEVTQTPSHQVTQMGQEVILRCVPISNHLYFYWYRQILGQKVEFLVSFYNNEISEKSEIFDDQFSVERPDGSNFTLKIRSTKLEDSAMYFCASSSFRLNTEAFFGQGTRLTVV.

The J gene is TRBJ2-3, the V gene TRBV15; 11 nucleotides match TRBD2. V lost 3 bases, J lost 2 bases, and 7 bases stayed unmatched. The CDR3 has 17 amino acids. The germline V gene encodes CDR1 LNHNV and CDR2 YYDKDF (reference sequence). DNA for the CDR3: TGTGCCACCAGCAGCCCCACTAGCGGGGGATTCACAGATACGCAGTATTTT. Its protein product is CATSSPTSGGFTDTQYF.

This chain uses TRBV30 with TRBJ2-7; D gene unclear. Germline CDR1 reads GTSNPN; CDR2 reads SVGIG (reference sequence). Trimming removed 3 bases from V and 4 bases from J, with 10 bases in between. This CDR3 is 12 amino acids long. CDR3 region: CAWSGVAYEQYF. For the CDR3, the DNA is TGTGCCTGGAGCGGTGTAGCATACGAGCAGTACTTC.

The chain has TRBV12-3 or TRBV12-4 and TRBJ1-5, with D uncertain. V gave up 6 bases and J gave up 9 bases, with 15 bases separating them. There are 13 residues in the CDR3. Here the CDR3 DNA reads TGTGCCAGCAGCCAAATTGCTATTGGGCCCCAGCATTTT. Its protein product is CASSQIAIGPQHF.

J is TRBJ1-1 and V is TRBV20-1; TRBD1 matches 7 bases. The V and J ends lost 6 bases and 10 bases, in that order; junction bases with no gene match: 5. The CDR3 has 10 residues. The germline CDR1 and CDR2 sequences are DFQATT and SNEGSKA (reference sequence). The CDR3 region is CSAARDRAFF. CDR3 sequence (DNA): TGCAGTGCAGCCCGGGACAGAGCTTTCTTT.

The chain has TRBV11-2 and TRBJ2-5; D possibly corresponds to TRBD1 (5 bases). Trimming removed 5 bases from V and 5 bases from J, with 15 bases in between. CDR3 length equals 14 residues. Germline V gives CDR1 SGHAT, CDR2 FQNNGV. The CDR3 DNA reads TGTGCCAGCAGCAACCGCGCAGGGTTGGAGACCCAGTACTTC. Amino acids: CASSNRAGLETQYF.

The chain carries TRBV3-1 (or the pseudogene TRBV3-2) and TRBJ1-6; TRBD1 is a possible D gene (5 bases). CDR1 and CDR2 (germline): LGHDT, YNNKEL (reference sequence). The CDR3 covers 17 residues. Trimming cost V 4 bases and J 5 bases, with 18 bases left between them. CDR3 sequence: CASSPSRAAYNNSPLHF. The CDR3 coding sequence is TGTGCCAGCAGCCCCTCCAGGGCTGCCTACAATAATTCACCCCTCCACTTT.

The chain employs TRBV5-1 and TRBJ1-3; TRBD1 matches 10 bases. CDR1 is SGHRS, CDR2 YFSETQ, per germline. After removal of 5 bases from V and 4 bases from J, the junction contained 6 bases not matched to a gene. CDR3 size: 15 residues. The CDR3 DNA is TGCGCCAGCAGGATGGACAGGGGGTTAGGAAACACCATATATTTT. It specifies CASRMDRGLGNTIYF.

The chain couples TRBV27 to TRBJ2-1, with D possibly TRBD1 on 6 matching bases. CDR3 length: 15 residues. Germline assignment: CDR1 MNHEY and CDR2 SMNVEV (reference sequence). V was clipped by 2 bases and J by 4 bases, with 12 bases between them. The CDR3 sequence: CASSLGGRRYNEQFF. CDR3 DNA: TGTGCCAGCAGTTTAGGGGGCAGACGGTACAATGAGCAGTTCTTC.

The chain is built from TRBV18 and TRBJ1-5; TRBD1 might be the D (5 bases). This CDR3 spans 14 amino acids. Germline CDR1 is KGHSH and CDR2 is LQKENI. V was cut by 0 bases and J by 6 bases, with 9 bases left in between. CDR3 DNA: TGTGCCAGCTCACCACCGGGGGGGGGTCAGCCCCAGCATTTT. Amino acid sequence: CASSPPGGGQPQHF.

The chain couples TRBV11-2 to TRBJ1-2; 7 bases map to TRBD1. CDR3 length: 12 residues. Trimming at V came to 0 bases and at J to 9 bases, leaving 1 base not matched to a gene. The germline CDR1 and CDR2 sequences are SGHAT and FQNNGV. The CDR3 DNA follows: TGTGCCAGCAGCTTAGACAGGGGGAGCTACACCTTC. This gives the protein CASSLDRGSYTF.

For the CDR3, the DNA is TGTGCCAGCAGCCCAGATGGGGGGTACTATGGCTACACCTTC. Its protein is CASSPDGGYYGYTF. V usage is TRBV16 and J usage is TRBJ1-2; D is possibly TRBD1 (5 bases). This CDR3 comprises 14 residues. V lost 4 bases, J lost 3 bases, and 12 bases lay in between. Per germline, CDR1 KGHSY and CDR2 FQNENV.

The CDR3 bases are TGTGCCAGCAGTTCGGGACAGGGGGCCCTTCACTACGAGCAGTACTTC. This encodes CASSSGQGALHYEQYF. The rearrangement links TRBV27 to TRBJ2-7; 12 bases align to TRBD1. V shed 4 bases and J 3 bases; nucleotides not matched to a gene: 7. Germline-derived CDR1 and CDR2 are MNHEY and SMNVEV (reference sequence). This CDR3 is 16 amino acids long.

CDR3 amino acids: CASRVRGQGNREQFF. The CDR3 DNA reads as TGTGCCAGTAGAGTCCGGGGACAGGGGAACAGGGAGCAGTTCTTC. This chain links TRBV19 with TRBJ2-1, with TRBD1 matching over 10 bases. The germline V gene encodes CDR1 LNHDA and CDR2 SQIVND (reference sequence). The CDR3 is 15 amino acids. The V and J ends lost 6 bases and 10 bases, in that order; junction bases with no gene match: 12.

The chain combines TRBV28 with TRBJ1-3; TRBD1 aligns across 7 bases. This CDR3 has 14 amino acids. V lost 6 bases, J lost 4 bases, and 6 bases stayed unmatched. CDR1 MDHEN and CDR2 SYDVKM come from the germline V gene. The CDR3 coding sequence is TGTGCCAGCAGCTTTGACAGGGACGGAAACACCATATATTTT. Its protein product is CASSFDRDGNTIYF.

This clone was seen only a few times. J is TRBJ2-1 and V is TRBV5-1; the match to TRBD2 covers 9 bases. The V gene end was trimmed by 3 bases and the J gene end by 8 bases; junction bases not matched to a gene: 9. Germline V CDR1 and CDR2: SGHRS, YFSETQ. The CDR3 extends over 15 amino acids. CDR3 DNA sequence: TGCGCCAGCAGCTATCAGACTAGCGGCCTAGATGAGCAGTTCTTC. Translating gives CASSYQTSGLDEQFF.

The chain links TRBV7-2 to TRBJ1-5; D perhaps matches TRBD1 (6 bases). CDR1 is SGHTA, CDR2 FQGNSA, per germline. Deletions cut 2 bases from V and 6 bases from J, with 8 bases between. The CDR3 consists of 13 residues. This CDR3 reads CASSLTQGQPQHF. The DNA for the CDR3 is TGTGCCAGCAGCTTAACACAGGGTCAGCCCCAGCATTTT.